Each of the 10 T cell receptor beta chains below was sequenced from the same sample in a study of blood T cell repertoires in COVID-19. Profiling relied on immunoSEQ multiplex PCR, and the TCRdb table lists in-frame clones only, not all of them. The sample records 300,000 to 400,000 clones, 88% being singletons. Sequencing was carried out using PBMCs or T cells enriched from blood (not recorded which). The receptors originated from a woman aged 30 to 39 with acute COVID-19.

The CDR3 protein is CASSNDRINEKLFF. CDR3 sequence (DNA): TGTGCCAGCAGCAACGACAGGATCAATGAAAAACTGTTTTTT. V and J are TRBV5-5 and TRBJ1-4; maybe TRBD1 (6 bases). Germline loops: CDR1 SGHKS, CDR2 YYEKEE (reference sequence). This CDR3 contains 14 residues. The V end was cut by 4 bases, the J end by 5 bases, with 12 bases between.

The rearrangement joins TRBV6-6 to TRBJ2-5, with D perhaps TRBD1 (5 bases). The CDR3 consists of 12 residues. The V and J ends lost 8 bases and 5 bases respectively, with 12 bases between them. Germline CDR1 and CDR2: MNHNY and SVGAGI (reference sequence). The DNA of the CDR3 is TGTGCCAGCGGGCCAGGGCGGGAGACCCAGTACTTC. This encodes CASGPGRETQYF.

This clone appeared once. CDR3 protein: CASSQDRGEPEKLFF. The CDR3 region has the DNA TGTGCCAGCTCACAAGACAGGGGAGAGCCTGAAAAACTGTTTTTT. The rearrangement joins TRBV18 to TRBJ1-4; the match to TRBD1 covers 8 bases. Unmatched junction bases numbered 8, after V lost 4 bases and J lost 7 bases. The CDR3 extends over 15 amino acids. Germline CDR1 and CDR2: KGHSH and LQKENI.

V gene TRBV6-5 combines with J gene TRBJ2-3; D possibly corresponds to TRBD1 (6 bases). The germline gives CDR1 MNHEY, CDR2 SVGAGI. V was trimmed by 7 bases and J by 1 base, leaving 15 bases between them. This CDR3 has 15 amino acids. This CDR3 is CASNSGTSGTDTQYF. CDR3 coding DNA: TGTGCCAGCAACTCCGGGACATCGGGCACAGATACGCAGTATTTT.

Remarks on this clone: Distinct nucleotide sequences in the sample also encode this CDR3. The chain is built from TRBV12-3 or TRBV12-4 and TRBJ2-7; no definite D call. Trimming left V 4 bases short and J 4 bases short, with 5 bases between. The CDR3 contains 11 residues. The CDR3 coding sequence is TGTGCCAGCAGTTCGGGTTACGAGCAGTACTTC. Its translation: CASSSGYEQYF.

This CDR3 is CASSFGQDTDTQYF. CDR3 sequence (DNA): TGTGCCAGCAGCTTTGGACAGGACACAGATACGCAGTATTTT. V gene TRBV7-6 combines with J gene TRBJ2-3; TRBD1 matches at 7 bases. From germline, CDR1 is SGHVS and CDR2 FNYEAQ. The V gene end was trimmed by 3 bases and the J gene end by 2 bases; junction bases not matched to a gene: 2. The CDR3 consists of 14 residues. The complete variable domain, with remaining parts taken from reference TRBV7-6 and TRBJ2-3, reads GAGVSQSPRYKVTKRGQDVALRCDPISGHVSLYWYRQALGQGPEFLTYFNYEAQQDKSGLPNDRFSAERPEGSISTLTIQRTEQRDSAMYRCASSFGQDTDTQYFGPGTRLTVL.

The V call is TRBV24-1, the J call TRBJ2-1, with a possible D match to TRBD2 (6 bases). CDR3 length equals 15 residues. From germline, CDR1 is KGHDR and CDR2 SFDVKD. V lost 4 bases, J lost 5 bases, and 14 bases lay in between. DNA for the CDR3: TGTGCCACCAGTGAGAGCGGGCGCATTAACAATGAGCAGTTCTTC. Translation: CATSESGRINNEQFF.

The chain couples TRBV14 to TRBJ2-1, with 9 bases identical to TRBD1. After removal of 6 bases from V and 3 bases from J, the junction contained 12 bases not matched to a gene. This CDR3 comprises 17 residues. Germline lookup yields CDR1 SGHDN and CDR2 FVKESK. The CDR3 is CASSALEGQGSYNEQFF. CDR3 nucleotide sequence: TGTGCCAGCAGTGCCCTGGAGGGACAGGGCAGCTACAATGAGCAGTTCTTC.

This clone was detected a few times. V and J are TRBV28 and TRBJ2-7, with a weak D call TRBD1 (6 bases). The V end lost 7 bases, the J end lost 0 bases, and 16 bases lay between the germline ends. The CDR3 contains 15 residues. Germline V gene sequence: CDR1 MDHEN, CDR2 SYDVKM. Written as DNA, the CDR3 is TGTGCCAGCACTCAGGGGACCGGCATCTCCTACGAGCAGTACTTC. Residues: CASTQGTGISYEQYF.

In nucleotides, the CDR3 is TGTGCCAGCAGCTATTCGGGGTCCTCACCCCTCCACTTT. It specifies CASSYSGSSPLHF. This chain joins TRBV7-9 and TRBJ1-6; D is unclear. CDR1 and CDR2 from the germline V gene are SEHNR and FQNEAQ (reference sequence). The V end lost 4 bases, the J end lost 10 bases, and 11 bases lay between the germline ends. CDR3 length equals 13 residues.